Presented here are 18 T cell receptor beta chains from one specimen sequenced in a study of cytomegalovirus exposure and HLA in healthy donors (dated by TCRdb to about 2017). The library came from the immunoSEQ multiplex PCR assay. The multiplex PCR relied on a mix of 60 forward primers for TCR Vbeta segments and 13 reverse primers for TCR Jbeta segments. The clones in this table, taken by TCRdb from immuneACCESS, are in-frame only. Not every clone is retained; where verified, under half of the shortfall comes from an unresolved V gene, and the cause of the rest is unknown. In all, the sample holds roughly 100,000 clones, and 76% of those were seen once. The ten largest account for 9% to 12% of the sample. The sequenced material came from PBMCs. The source of these receptors is a woman aged 18 to 35 in good health and CMV-seropositive.

This sequence joins TRBV5-1 and TRBJ2-7; D is possibly TRBD2 (5 bases). CDR3 length: 16 amino acids. Trimming left V 4 bases short and J 7 bases short, with 24 bases between. Germline values: CDR1 SGHRS, CDR2 YFSETQ. CDR3 region: CASSPTGSLTTREQYF. As DNA, the CDR3 is TGCGCCAGCAGCCCGACGGGCTCCCTGACTACGCGGGAGCAGTACTTC.

The V call is TRBV6-5, the J call TRBJ2-7; D is perhaps TRBD1 (6 bases). This CDR3 comprises 15 residues. V was cut by 2 bases and J by 3 bases, with 14 bases left in between. Germline CDR1 MNHEY, CDR2 SVGAGI. In DNA, the CDR3 is TGTGCCAGCAGTTACGGGCCAGGGGCCGTCTACGAGCAGTACTTC. Protein sequence: CASSYGPGAVYEQYF.

V gene TRBV27 combines with J gene TRBJ1-1; 7 bases match TRBD1. The V gene end was trimmed by 5 bases and the J gene end by 6 bases; junction bases not matched to a gene: 6. Looked up from germline, CDR1 is MNHEY and CDR2 is SMNVEV (reference sequence). This CDR3 has 13 amino acids. This CDR3 reads CASSRQGRAEAFF. CDR3 DNA sequence: TGTGCCAGCAGTAGACAGGGCCGCGCTGAAGCTTTCTTT.

J is TRBJ1-5 and V is TRBV19, with 7 nucleotides matching TRBD1. Per the germline V gene, CDR1 is LNHDA and CDR2 is SQIVND (reference sequence). The CDR3 has 16 amino acids. V shed 4 bases and J 5 bases; nucleotides not matched to a gene: 11. Written as DNA, the CDR3 is TGTGCCAGTAGTAGATGGGACAGTGCGGAACATCAGCCCCAGCATTTT. This codes for CASSRWDSAEHQPQHF.

This clone occurred a few times. V gene TRBV10-3 combines with J gene TRBJ2-7; D is unclear. The germline CDR1 and CDR2 sequences are ENHRY and SYGVKD. The V gene lost 10 bases and the J gene lost 0 bases, with 7 bases spanning the gap. The length of the CDR3 is 11 residues. The DNA of the CDR3 is TGTGCCACCGAGTTCTCCTACGAGCAGTACTTC. This sequence encodes CATEFSYEQYF.

The chain employs TRBV14 and TRBJ2-7; possible D gene TRBD1, 5 bases. Germline V gives CDR1 SGHDN, CDR2 FVKESK. CDR3 length: 14 amino acids. Trimming shortened V by 1 base and J by 2 bases, and 9 bases separated the two germline ends. CDR3 nucleotides: TGTGCCAGCAGCCAAGTGGGGCTGACCTACGAGCAGTACTTC. As protein: CASSQVGLTYEQYF.

The chain is built from TRBV19 and TRBJ1-2; 8 nucleotides match TRBD1. Trimming removed 7 bases from V and 4 bases from J; junction bases left unmatched: 11. The CDR3 spans 15 residues. CDR1 LNHDA and CDR2 SQIVND come from the germline V gene (reference sequence). CDR3 in amino acids: CASNHQGATTYGYTF. The DNA for the CDR3 is TGTGCCAGTAATCACCAGGGGGCCACCACCTATGGCTACACCTTC. The whole variable domain, remainder taken from reference TRBV19 and TRBJ1-2, is DGGITQSPKYLFRKEGQNVTLSCEQNLNHDAMYWYRQDPGQGLRLIYYSQIVNDFQKGDIAEGYSVSREKKESFPLTVTSAQKNPTAFYLCASNHQGATTYGYTFGSGTRLTVV.

The rearrangement links TRBV11-3 to TRBJ2-3, with 12 bases aligning to TRBD2. This CDR3 contains 17 residues. V lost 3 bases and J lost 2; bases outside the gene matches: 6. In germline, CDR1 is SGHNT, CDR2 YENEEA. DNA of the CDR3: TGTGCCAGCAGCTTTGGACTAGCGGGACCTAACACAGATACGCAGTATTTT. Residues: CASSFGLAGPNTDTQYF.

The rearrangement links TRBV13 to TRBJ1-2; maybe TRBD1 (5 bases). The CDR3 spans 16 residues. V dropped 1 base and J dropped 2 bases, with 14 bases sitting between them. Germline CDR1 and CDR2: PRHDT and FYEKMQ (reference sequence). The CDR3 spells CASSLEGLGGNYGYTF. The CDR3, as DNA: TGTGCCAGCAGCTTAGAGGGCCTCGGGGGGAACTATGGCTACACCTTC.

The chain combines TRBV6-1 with TRBJ2-7; D is undetermined. V was pared by 2 bases and J by 1 base, with 9 bases between. Germline V gene lookup returns CDR1 MNHNS and CDR2 SASEGT. This CDR3 is built from 14 residues. CDR3: CASSEYEDSYEQYF. As DNA, the CDR3 is TGTGCCAGCAGTGAATACGAGGATTCCTACGAGCAGTACTTC.

The rearrangement joins TRBV23-1 to TRBJ2-7; 10 bases line up with TRBD1. TRBV23-1 is sorted into the ORF group, with uncertain function. The CDR3 extends over 17 amino acids. V was pared by 3 bases and J by 2 bases, with 10 bases of the junction left unmatched. CDR3 coding DNA: TGCGCCAGCAGTCAGCTACCGGGGACAGGGGAGGCCTACGAGCAGTACTTC. This encodes CASSQLPGTGEAYEQYF.

The chain couples TRBV4-1 to TRBJ1-1, with D unclear. Germline V gives CDR1 MGHRA, CDR2 YSYEKL. This CDR3 region has 14 residues. V shed 0 bases and J shed 1 base, with 6 bases lying between them. The DNA for the CDR3 is TGCGCCAGCAGCCAAGAGGCCCGGAACACTGAAGCTTTCTTT. Its protein product is CASSQEARNTEAFF.

By share, this clone ranks as large. The chain links TRBV28 to TRBJ1-1; no clear D gene. The germline CDR1 and CDR2 sequences are MDHEN and SYDVKM. This CDR3 is built from 11 residues. Trimming cost V 3 bases and J 7 bases, with 6 bases left between them. The CDR3 region is CASSFPSEAFF. CDR3 sequence (DNA): TGTGCCAGCAGTTTTCCCAGTGAAGCTTTCTTT.

This clone was seen a single time. The V and J genes are TRBV11-2 and TRBJ1-4; D may be TRBD1 (6 bases). The germline CDR1 and CDR2 sequences are SGHAT and FQNNGV. CDR3 size: 17 residues. Trimming removed 1 base from V and 5 bases from J, with 17 bases in between. CDR3 DNA: TGTGCCAGCAGCTTAGCGCACGGACGGACAGCAAATGAAAAACTGTTTTTT. It encodes CASSLAHGRTANEKLFF.

V is TRBV6-5 and J is TRBJ2-5, with D possibly being TRBD2 (6 bases). CDR1 MNHEY and CDR2 SVGAGI come from the germline V gene. This CDR3 has 12 amino acids. V dropped 6 bases and J dropped 5 bases, with 10 bases sitting between them. The CDR3 DNA sequence: TGTGCCAGCAGGGAGGGAGTGGAGACCCAGTACTTC. Translated: CASREGVETQYF.

This clone appeared once. This chain links TRBV4-1 with TRBJ1-4; the D gene is possibly TRBD1 (6 bases). The CDR3 has 18 amino acids. Germline CDR1 MGHRA, CDR2 YSYEKL. The ends were cut back, 0 bases at V and 0 bases at J, with 14 bases in the middle. The CDR3 here is CASSQDHPGAATNEKLFF. In DNA form, the CDR3 reads TGCGCCAGCAGCCAAGATCATCCAGGGGCTGCAACTAATGAAAAACTGTTTTTT.

The rearrangement links TRBV9 to TRBJ1-2; D remains unclear. V shed 0 bases and J shed 5 bases, with 5 bases lying between them. Germline CDR1 SGDLS, CDR2 YYNGEE. This CDR3 has 12 residues. The DNA for the CDR3 is TGTGCCAGCAGCGTAGCGACATATGGCTACACCTTC. Its translation: CASSVATYGYTF.

This clone showed up just once. V and J are TRBV7-8 and TRBJ2-7, with D unresolved. Deletions cut 5 bases from V and 0 bases from J, with 11 bases between. Germline V gives CDR1 SGHVS, CDR2 FQNEAQ. This CDR3 comprises 14 residues. CDR3 DNA: TGTGCCAGCAGCCCCCTCTTGAGCTCCTACGAGCAGTACTTC. It translates to CASSPLLSSYEQYF.